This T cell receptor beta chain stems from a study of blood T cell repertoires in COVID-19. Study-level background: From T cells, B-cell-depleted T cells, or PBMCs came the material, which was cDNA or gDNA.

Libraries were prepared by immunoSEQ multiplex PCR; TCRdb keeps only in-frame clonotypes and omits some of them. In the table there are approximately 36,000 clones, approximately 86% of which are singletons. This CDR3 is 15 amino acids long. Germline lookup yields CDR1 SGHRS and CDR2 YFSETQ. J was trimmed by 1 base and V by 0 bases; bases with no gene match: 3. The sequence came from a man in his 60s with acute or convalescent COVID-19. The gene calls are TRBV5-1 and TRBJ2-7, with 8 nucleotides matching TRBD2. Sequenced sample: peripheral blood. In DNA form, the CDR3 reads TGCGCCAGCAGCTTGGTAGTAGCGGGGTCCTACGAGCAGTACTTC. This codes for CASSLVVAGSYEQYF.